Below are 16 T cell receptor beta chains sequenced from a single sample in a study of cytomegalovirus exposure and HLA in healthy donors. PCR was performed using 60 Vbeta and 13 Jbeta primers. Clones were sequenced by immunoSEQ multiplex PCR, and TCRdb holds only the in-frame ones, with some missing. The sample has about 130,000 clones, over 70% seen once. The sequenced sample consisted of PBMCs. The receptor set was obtained from a middle-aged woman in good health and CMV-seronegative.

The chain combines TRBV28 with TRBJ1-2; no clear D. Between the trimmed V and J ends, which lost 2 bases and 4 bases, there was a span of 14 bases. CDR3 length: 15 amino acids. Germline values: CDR1 MDHEN, CDR2 SYDVKM. For the CDR3, the DNA is TGTGCCAGCAGTTTAGGGAGAGCGACAACCTATGGCTACACCTTC. Protein: CASSLGRATTYGYTF.

The chain uses TRBV15 and TRBJ2-5; D is perhaps TRBD2 (6 bases). The germline gives CDR1 LNHNV, CDR2 YYDKDF (reference sequence). The V end lost 5 bases, the J end lost 2 bases, and 18 bases lay between the germline ends. This CDR3 is built from 16 residues. CDR3 nucleotides: TGTGCCACCAGCCCGGAGGGAAGGTGGGCTCAAGAGACCCAGTACTTC. It yields the protein CATSPEGRWAQETQYF.

The chain is built from TRBV7-8 and TRBJ1-2; no clear D gene. The V gene's germline CDR1 is SGHVS and CDR2 FQNEAQ. The V end was cut by 1 base, the J end by 0 bases, with 3 bases between. CDR3 length equals 13 residues. The CDR3 sequence: CASSLVANYGYTF. Written as DNA, the CDR3 is TGTGCCAGCAGCTTAGTCGCTAACTATGGCTACACCTTC. Variable domain in full (rest from reference TRBV7-8 and TRBJ1-2): GAGVSQSPRYKVAKRGQDVALRCDPISGHVSLFWYQQALGQGPEFLTYFQNEAQLDKSGLPSDRFFAERPEGSVSTLKIQRTQQEDSAVYLCASSLVANYGYTFGSGTRLTVV.

V usage is TRBV7-2 and J usage is TRBJ1-6; 9 bases map to TRBD1. CDR1 and CDR2 (germline): SGHTA, FQGNSA. Unmatched junction bases numbered 3, after V lost 0 bases and J lost 6 bases. The CDR3 runs to 16 residues. This chain's CDR3 is CASSLAPTGGNSPLHF. CDR3 DNA sequence: TGTGCCAGCAGCTTAGCCCCGACAGGGGGTAATTCACCCCTCCACTTT.

The genes are TRBV6-1 and TRBJ2-1; 12 bases are shared with TRBD2. The V gene end was trimmed by 1 base and the J gene end by 6 bases; junction bases not matched to a gene: 1. Germline V gives CDR1 MNHNS, CDR2 SASEGT. This CDR3 contains 15 residues. In DNA form, the CDR3 reads TGTGCCAGCAGTGAAGAACTAGCGGGAGGCAATGAGCAGTTCTTC. It codes for CASSEELAGGNEQFF.

This clone showed up just a few times. This chain connects TRBV7-2 to TRBJ1-4; 9 positions match TRBD1. Germline CDR1 reads SGHTA; CDR2 reads FQGNSA. V lost 5 bases, J lost 6 bases, and 1 base stayed unmatched. The CDR3 covers 13 residues. CDR3 sequence reads: CASSRDRDEKLFF. DNA for the CDR3: TGTGCCAGCAGCCGGGACAGGGATGAAAAACTGTTTTTT. The full variable domain, completed using reference TRBV7-2 and TRBJ1-4, is GAGVSQSPSNKVTEKGKDVELRCDPISGHTALYWYRQSLGQGLEFLIYFQGNSAPDKSGLPSDRFSAERTGGSVSTLTIQRTQQEDSAVYLCASSRDRDEKLFFGSGTQLSVL.

The genes are TRBV7-9 and TRBJ2-1, with 7 positions matching TRBD2. The CDR3 extends over 14 amino acids. Germline CDR1 is SEHNR and CDR2 is FQNEAQ (reference sequence). Germline trimming cut 2 bases from V and 9 bases from J; bases unmatched to any gene: 7. CDR3 sequence reads: CASSLWGEGLEQFF. The CDR3 nucleotides read TGTGCCAGCAGCTTATGGGGGGAGGGCCTTGAGCAGTTCTTC.

V usage is TRBV15 and J usage is TRBJ2-1; maybe TRBD1 (5 bases). This CDR3 spans 14 amino acids. The germline V and J ends were trimmed by 0 bases and 6 bases, with 9 bases remaining between them. Germline-derived CDR1 and CDR2 are LNHNV and YYDKDF (reference sequence). CDR3 nucleotide sequence: TGTGCCACCAGCAGAGAAGGGGCAGCCAATGAGCAGTTCTTC. Amino acid sequence: CATSREGAANEQFF.

The chain has TRBV19 and TRBJ1-1, with no clear D. CDR1 is LNHDA, CDR2 SQIVND, per germline (reference sequence). Trimming cost V 1 base and J 7 bases, with 13 bases left between them. The CDR3 consists of 14 residues. CDR3 DNA sequence: TGTGCCAGTAGTATAGTCGAGGGAACGGGTGAAGCTTTCTTT. As protein: CASSIVEGTGEAFF. The entire variable domain, with the rest obtained from reference TRBV19 and TRBJ1-1, is as follows: DGGITQSPKYLFRKEGQNVTLSCEQNLNHDAMYWYRQDPGQGLRLIYYSQIVNDFQKGDIAEGYSVSREKKESFPLTVTSAQKNPTAFYLCASSIVEGTGEAFFGQGTRLTVV.

This chain links TRBV5-1 with TRBJ2-1, with 12 bases matching TRBD2. The CDR3 consists of 15 residues. The V gene end was trimmed by 4 bases and the J gene end by 12 bases; junction bases not matched to a gene: 11. Looked up from germline, CDR1 is SGHRS and CDR2 is YFSETQ. CDR3 region: CASSPGLAGPAGQFF. The CDR3 DNA reads TGCGCCAGCAGCCCTGGACTAGCGGGACCCGCGGGGCAGTTCTTC.

V gene TRBV5-6 combines with J gene TRBJ2-1, with 12 bases lining up with TRBD1. This CDR3 region has 16 residues. The trim removed 4 bases at V and 7 bases at J, leaving 9 bases unmatched. CDR1 and CDR2 (germline): SGHDT, YYEEEE. CDR3 amino acids: CASSLPGQGAGNEQFF. CDR3 in DNA: TGTGCCAGCAGCCTACCGGGACAGGGGGCCGGTAATGAGCAGTTCTTC.

This clone has more than one count but fewer than ten. V and J are TRBV19 and TRBJ1-5; D remains ambiguous. Germline V gives CDR1 LNHDA, CDR2 SQIVND (reference sequence). The CDR3 consists of 17 residues. With 4 bases removed from V and 0 bases from J, the gap between germline ends came to 16 bases. The CDR3, as DNA: TGTGCCAGTAGTAGCCGGGGAAATAAAAATAGCAATCAGCCCCAGCATTTT. Its translation: CASSSRGNKNSNQPQHF.

The V gene is TRBV20-1, the J gene TRBJ2-5; D not resolved. This CDR3 has 11 residues. V dropped 6 bases and J dropped 4 bases, with 9 bases sitting between them. Germline V gene lookup returns CDR1 DFQATT and CDR2 SNEGSKA (reference sequence). The CDR3 is CSAERGETQYF. DNA for the CDR3: TGCAGTGCGGAGAGAGGAGAGACCCAGTACTTC.

J is TRBJ2-2 and V is TRBV28; perhaps TRBD1 as D (5 bases). This CDR3 is built from 14 residues. Germline loops: CDR1 MDHEN, CDR2 SYDVKM. Trimming stripped 5 bases from V and 4 bases from J, with 11 bases between. The CDR3 is CASSTDTFTGELFF. Here the CDR3 DNA reads TGTGCCAGCAGTACGGACACTTTCACCGGGGAGCTGTTTTTT. Together with reference TRBV28 and TRBJ2-2, the CDR3 gives the full variable domain: DVKVTQSSRYLVKRTGEKVFLECVQDMDHENMFWYRQDPGLGLRLIYFSYDVKMKEKGDIPEGYSVSREKKERFSLILESASTNQTSMYLCASSTDTFTGELFFGEGSRLTVL.

The CDR3 nucleotides read TGTGCCTGGAGTGTTGGAGGACAGGGGCGGGAATCTTTCTTT. Residues: CAWSVGGQGRESFF. The chain carries TRBV30 and TRBJ1-1; 9 nucleotides match TRBD1. The CDR3 has 14 amino acids. J gave up 12 bases and V 0 bases, and 11 bases lay outside the gene matches. CDR1 is GTSNPN, CDR2 SVGIG, per germline (reference sequence).

V gene TRBV7-9 combines with J gene TRBJ2-2; 8 bases are shared with TRBD2. The CDR3 is made up of 16 amino acids. Unmatched junction bases numbered 5, after V lost 5 bases and J lost 0 bases. CDR1 SEHNR and CDR2 FQNEAQ come from the germline V gene (reference sequence). CDR3 sequence: CASSTISGTNTGELFF. The DNA of the CDR3 is TGTGCCAGCAGCACAATTAGCGGGACGAACACCGGGGAGCTGTTTTTT.